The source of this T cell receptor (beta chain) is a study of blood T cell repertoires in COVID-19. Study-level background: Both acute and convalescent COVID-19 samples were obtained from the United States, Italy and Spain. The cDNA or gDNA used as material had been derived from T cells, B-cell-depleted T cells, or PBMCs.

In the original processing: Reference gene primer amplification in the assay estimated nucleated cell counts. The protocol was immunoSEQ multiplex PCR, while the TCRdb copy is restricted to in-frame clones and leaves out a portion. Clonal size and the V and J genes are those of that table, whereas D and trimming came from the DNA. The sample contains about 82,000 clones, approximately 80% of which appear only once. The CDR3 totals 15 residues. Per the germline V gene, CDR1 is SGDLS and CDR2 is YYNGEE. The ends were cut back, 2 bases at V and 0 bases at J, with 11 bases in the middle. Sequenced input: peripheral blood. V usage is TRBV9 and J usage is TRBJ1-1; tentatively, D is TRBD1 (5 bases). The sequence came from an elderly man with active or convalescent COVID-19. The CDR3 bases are TGTGCCAGCAGCGTCACCACGACAGTGAACACTGAAGCTTTCTTT. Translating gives CASSVTTTVNTEAFF.